This T cell receptor beta chain was identified during a study of shared clonotypes between healthy human individuals. Overall study: With ages of 18 to 49, the donors were a couple of women and a few men. Regarding the study as a whole: Sharing across four donors was seen in roughly 5% of naive CD4 clonotypes.

The CDR3 loop spans 12 amino acids. V trimming: 9 bases; J trimming: 6 bases; junction bases outside the gene matches: 7. Germline V CDR1 and CDR2: SGDLS, YYNGEE. Note on this clone: The antigen remains unidentified.

An even split of each subset's genomic DNA across several immunoSEQ plates was performed. Repertoires were generated with immunoSEQ multiplex PCR, while TCRdb's copy carries only in-frame clones and drops some. Seen here are about 870,000 clones, around 92% observed once, and the top ten hold around 24%. Naive CD8 cells comprised CD45RO-negative, CCR7-positively selected cells, excluding terminally differentiated effector memory CD45RA+ cells. None of the donors, who were healthy HIV-negative adults, had recently had acute infections or vaccinations. The genes are TRBV9 and TRBJ1-2; 8 bases fit TRBD1. The sequence came from a man younger than 40 in good health. Sequencing input: naive CD8+ T cells sorted from blood. The CDR3 sequence is CATTGTGHGYTF. The CDR3 DNA sequence: TGTGCCACCACCGGGACAGGCCATGGCTACACCTTC.